What follows is one T cell receptor beta chain and its context. The ends were cut back, 2 bases at V and 6 bases at J, with 8 bases in the middle. CDR3 length: 12 amino acids. CDR1 SEHNR and CDR2 FQNEAQ come from the germline V gene (reference sequence). These data are taken from a study of OX40 agonist ivuxolimab in advanced cancers. Profiling relied on immunoSEQ multiplex PCR, and the TCRdb table lists in-frame clones only, not all of them. This table holds roughly 65,000 clones, 80% to 95% found once. The chain has TRBV7-9 and TRBJ2-7, with D tentatively TRBD1 or TRBD2 (5 bases each). The receptor comes from an adult with an advanced solid tumor such as melanoma, head and neck, liver or kidney cancer. Sequences were derived from CD4+ or CD8+ T cells sorted from blood, sampled in a trial of the OX40 agonist ivuxolimab. The DNA for the CDR3 is TGTGCCAGCAGCTTAAGGGACGGCGAGCAGTACTTC. This translates into CASSLRDGEQYF.